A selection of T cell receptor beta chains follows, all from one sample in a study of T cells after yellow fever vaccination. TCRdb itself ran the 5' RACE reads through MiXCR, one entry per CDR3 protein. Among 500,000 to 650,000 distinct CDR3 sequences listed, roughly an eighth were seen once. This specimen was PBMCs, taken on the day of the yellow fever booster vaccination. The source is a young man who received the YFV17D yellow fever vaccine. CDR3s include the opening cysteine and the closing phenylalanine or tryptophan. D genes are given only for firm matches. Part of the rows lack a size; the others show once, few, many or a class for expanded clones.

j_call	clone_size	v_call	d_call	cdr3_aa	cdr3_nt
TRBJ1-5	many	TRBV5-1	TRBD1	CASSSGTGANQPQHF	TGCGCCAGCAGCTCCGGGACAGGGGCCAATCAGCCCCAGCATTTT
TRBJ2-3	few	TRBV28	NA	CASNPGASGTDTQYF	TGTGCCAGCAACCCCGGGGCTAGCGGCACAGATACGCAGTATTTT
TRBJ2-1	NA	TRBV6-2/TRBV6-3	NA	CASNPRDVNEQFF	TGTGCCAGCAACCCCCGGGATGTAAATGAGCAGTTCTTC
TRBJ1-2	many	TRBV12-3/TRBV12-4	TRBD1	CASSAGTGRSGYTF	TGTGCCAGCAGTGCCGGGACAGGGAGGTCAGGCTACACCTTC
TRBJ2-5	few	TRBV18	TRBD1	CASSPRTGGSGQGRQETQYF	TGTGCCAGCTCACCGCGGACTGGGGGATCCGGACAGGGGAGGCAAGAGACCCAGTACTTC
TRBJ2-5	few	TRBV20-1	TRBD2	CSPKAGTSGISETQYF	TGCAGTCCCAAAGCCGGGACTAGCGGTATCTCAGAGACCCAGTACTTC
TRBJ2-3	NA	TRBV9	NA	CASSVYSGSTDTQYF	TGTGCCAGCAGCGTATATTCGGGGAGCACAGATACGCAGTATTTT
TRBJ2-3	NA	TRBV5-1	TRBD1	CASSLVAGTPGGDTQYF	TGCGCCAGCAGCTTGGTCGCCGGGACCCCAGGGGGAGATACGCAGTATTTT
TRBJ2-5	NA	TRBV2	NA	CASSDNRQETQYF	TGTGCCAGCAGTGATAACAGACAAGAGACCCAGTACTTC
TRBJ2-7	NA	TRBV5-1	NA	CASSPDVGFYEQYF	TGCGCCAGCAGCCCCGATGTGGGTTTCTACGAGCAGTACTTC
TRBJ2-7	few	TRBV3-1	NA	CASSQDWSSYEQYF	TGTGCCAGCAGCCAAGACTGGAGCTCCTACGAGCAGTACTTC
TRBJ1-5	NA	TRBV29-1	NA	CSVADRLDQPQHF	TGCAGCGTTGCGGACAGATTAGATCAGCCCCAGCATTTT
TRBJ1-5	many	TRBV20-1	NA	CSASRSGQPQHF	TGCAGTGCTAGTAGGTCGGGTCAGCCCCAGCATTTT
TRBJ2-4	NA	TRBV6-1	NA	CASSEPSRASAKNIQYF	TGTGCCAGCAGTGAGCCCTCGCGAGCGAGTGCCAAAAACATTCAGTACTTC
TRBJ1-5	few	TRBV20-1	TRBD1	CSVNVPPGQGARNQPQHF	TGCAGTGTCAATGTGCCCCCGGGACAGGGGGCTCGAAATCAGCCCCAGCATTTT
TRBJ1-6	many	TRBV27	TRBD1	CASSLLGDSPSPLHF	TGTGCCAGCAGTTTACTCGGGGACAGCCCTTCACCCCTCCACTTT
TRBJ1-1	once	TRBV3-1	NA	CASSPRLGSPEAFF	TGTGCCAGCAGCCCCCGTCTGGGCAGCCCTGAAGCTTTCTTT
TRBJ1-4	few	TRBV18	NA	CASSPTRTAVTNEKLFF	TGTGCCAGCTCACCTACAAGGACGGCGGTCACTAATGAAAAACTGTTTTTT
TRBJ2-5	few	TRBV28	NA	CASSFKRPWKETQYF	TGTGCCAGCAGTTTTAAGCGTCCTTGGAAAGAGACCCAGTACTTC
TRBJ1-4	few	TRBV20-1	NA	CSARDRRGGGEKLFF	TGCAGTGCTAGGGACCGTCGAGGCGGGGGTGAAAAACTGTTTTTT
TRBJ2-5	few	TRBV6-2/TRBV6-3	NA	CASSYSGASEETQYF	TGTGCCAGCAGTTACAGCGGAGCGTCCGAAGAGACCCAGTACTTC
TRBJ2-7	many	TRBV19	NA	CASSIGSSYEQYF	TGTGCCAGTAGTATTGGTAGTTCCTACGAGCAGTACTTC
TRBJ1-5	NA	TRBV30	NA	CAWSGALTGNQPQHF	TGTGCCTGGAGTGGCGCCCTGACTGGCAATCAGCCCCAGCATTTT
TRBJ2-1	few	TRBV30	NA	CAWSASAYDEQFF	TGTGCCTGGAGTGCATCTGCCTACGATGAGCAGTTCTTC
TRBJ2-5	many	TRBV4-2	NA	CASSPIDRSDQYF	TGTGCCAGCAGCCCGATAGACCGTTCGGACCAGTACTTC
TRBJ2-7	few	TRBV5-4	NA	CASSIQGRNSYEQYF	TGTGCCAGCAGCATCCAGGGGCGGAATTCCTACGAGCAGTACTTC
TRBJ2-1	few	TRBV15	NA	CATSRVQEGPLEQFF	TGTGCCACCAGCAGAGTTCAGGAGGGTCCTCTAGAGCAGTTCTTC
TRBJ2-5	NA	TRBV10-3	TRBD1	CAARRGTGGLAPETQYF	TGTGCCGCTAGACGTGGGACAGGGGGGTTGGCACCAGAGACCCAGTACTTC
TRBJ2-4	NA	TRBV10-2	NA	CASSESPLIAKNIQYF	TGCGCCAGCAGTGAGTCGCCGCTGATAGCCAAAAACATTCAGTACTTC
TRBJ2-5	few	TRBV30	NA	CAWNHLTETQYF	TGTGCCTGGAATCACTTGACGGAGACCCAGTACTTC
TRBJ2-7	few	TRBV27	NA	CASSPGTPSYEQYF	TGTGCCAGCAGTCCCGGGACTCCTTCCTACGAGCAGTACTTC
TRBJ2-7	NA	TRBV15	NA	CATSKSDGFAEQYF	TGTGCCACCAGCAAATCGGACGGGTTCGCCGAGCAGTACTTC
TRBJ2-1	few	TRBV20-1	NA	CSALKRLYNEQFF	TGCAGTGCCCTTAAGCGGCTATACAATGAGCAGTTCTTC
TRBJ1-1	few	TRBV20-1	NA	CSARWTAKQGAFF	TGCAGTGCTAGATGGACAGCTAAGCAGGGAGCTTTCTTT
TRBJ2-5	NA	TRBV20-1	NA	CSARDPGEDQETQYF	TGCAGTGCTAGAGATCCCGGGGAGGACCAAGAGACCCAGTACTTC
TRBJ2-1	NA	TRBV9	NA	CASSVSIPGVENTGSYNEQFF	TGTGCCAGCAGCGTCTCCATCCCAGGGGTTGAAAACACGGGCTCCTACAATGAGCAGTTCTTC
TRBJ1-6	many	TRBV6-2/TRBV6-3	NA	CASSPETVLLALHF	TGTGCCAGCAGTCCGGAGACGGTTCTCCTGGCCCTCCACTTT
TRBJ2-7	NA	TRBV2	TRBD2	CASLAGRLPSYEQYF	TGTGCCAGCCTAGCGGGCCGCTTGCCATCCTACGAGCAGTACTTC
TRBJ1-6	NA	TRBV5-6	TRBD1	CASSLPQGANGYYNSPLHF	TGTGCCAGCAGCTTGCCTCAGGGGGCGAATGGTTACTATAATTCACCCCTCCACTTT
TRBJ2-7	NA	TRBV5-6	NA	CASTDTNLGEQYF	TGTGCCAGTACAGACACCAATCTGGGGGAGCAGTACTTC
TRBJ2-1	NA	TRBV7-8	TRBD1	CASSHRGLTWFF	TGTGCCAGCAGCCACAGGGGGCTAACTTGGTTCTTC
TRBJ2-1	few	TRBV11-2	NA	CASSLVGGNLFPDEQFF	TGTGCCAGCAGCTTAGTGGGAGGCAACTTGTTCCCCGATGAGCAGTTCTTC
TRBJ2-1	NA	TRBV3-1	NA	CASSQGRVPYNEQFF	TGTGCCAGCAGCCAAGGGAGGGTTCCCTACAATGAGCAGTTCTTC
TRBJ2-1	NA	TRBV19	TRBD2	CASSPQGWTSGTPASANEPFF	TGTGCCAGTAGTCCTCAGGGATGGACTAGCGGGACCCCCGCATCCGCCAATGAGCCGTTCTTC
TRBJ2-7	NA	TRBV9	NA	CASSVGEGFYEQYF	TGTGCCAGCAGCGTAGGAGAAGGTTTCTACGAGCAGTACTTC
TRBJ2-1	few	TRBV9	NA	CASSVDSPAMFF	TGTGCCAGCAGCGTAGACAGCCCCGCGATGTTCTTC
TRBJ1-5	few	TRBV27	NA	CASSNPGTDQPQHF	TGTGCCAGCAGTAATCCGGGGACGGATCAGCCCCAGCATTTT
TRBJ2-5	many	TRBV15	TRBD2	CATSRSLAGQETQYF	TGTGCCACCAGCAGATCCTTAGCGGGACAAGAGACCCAGTACTTC
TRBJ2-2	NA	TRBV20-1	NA	CSARAAGARKGELFF	TGCAGTGCTAGAGCTGCCGGGGCCCGAAAAGGGGAGCTGTTTTTT
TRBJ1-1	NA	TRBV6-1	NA	CASTLTGNQAFF	TGTGCCAGCACCCTGACGGGGAATCAAGCTTTCTTT
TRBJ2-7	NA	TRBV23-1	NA	CASSPWGDRVSGEQYF	TGCGCCAGCAGTCCATGGGGAGACCGTGTCTCAGGCGAGCAGTACTTC
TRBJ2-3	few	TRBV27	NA	CASSFLDSDTQYF	TGTGCCAGCAGTTTTTTAGACTCAGATACGCAGTATTTT